Below are 24 T cell receptor beta chains sequenced from a single sample in a study of blood T cell repertoires in COVID-19. Sequencing was performed with immunoSEQ multiplex PCR; in TCRdb, only in-frame clones are kept and a portion is missing. Here the sample spans around 160,000 clones, roughly 90% being singletons. Sequenced: peripheral blood. These receptors were taken from a man between 60 and 70 years old with active or convalescent COVID-19.

The chain joins TRBV7-8 to TRBJ1-5; 7 nucleotides align to TRBD1. J gave up 0 bases and V 5 bases, and 7 bases lay outside the gene matches. CDR1 SGHVS and CDR2 FQNEAQ come from the germline V gene. CDR3 length: 16 amino acids. The CDR3 loop reads CASSVGQRNSNQPQHF. DNA for the CDR3: TGTGCCAGCAGCGTGGGACAGAGAAATAGCAATCAGCCCCAGCATTTT.

This rearrangement joins TRBV14 to TRBJ2-4, with 9 bases lining up with TRBD1. After removal of 1 base from V and 0 bases from J, the junction contained 4 bases not matched to a gene. Germline V gives CDR1 SGHDN, CDR2 FVKESK. The CDR3 has 17 amino acids. CDR3 sequence: CASSQVLGQGAKNIQYF. The CDR3 DNA is TGTGCCAGCAGCCAAGTTTTGGGACAGGGAGCCAAAAACATTCAGTACTTC.

The V gene is TRBV6-5, the J gene TRBJ1-2; D might be TRBD1 (6 bases). This CDR3 comprises 15 residues. V lost 2 bases and J lost 6, with 16 bases in between. Germline values: CDR1 MNHEY, CDR2 SVGAGI. CDR3 DNA sequence: TGTGCCAGCAGTTACCCGGGGACAATCGGCGATGGCTACACCTTC. This sequence encodes CASSYPGTIGDGYTF.

The chain links TRBV10-1 to TRBJ2-7; 9 bases fit TRBD2. The germline gives CDR1 WNHNN, CDR2 SYGVQD (reference sequence). V gave up 0 bases and J gave up 2 bases; unmatched junction bases: 2. There are 15 residues in the CDR3. The CDR3 loop is CASSESAGGPYEQYF. In DNA form, the CDR3 reads TGCGCCAGCAGTGAGTCGGCGGGAGGGCCCTACGAGCAGTACTTC.

The chain is built from TRBV7-8 and TRBJ1-4, with TRBD1 matching 7 bases. CDR3 size: 14 residues. V dropped 5 bases and J dropped 4; count of bases not matched to a gene: 4. Germline-derived CDR1 and CDR2 are SGHVS and FQNEAQ. The CDR3 region is CASSGDSRNEKLFF. CDR3 nucleotide sequence: TGTGCCAGCAGCGGGGACAGCCGTAATGAAAAACTGTTTTTT.

V gene TRBV27 combines with J gene TRBJ1-1; 7 nucleotides match TRBD1. The CDR3 extends over 12 amino acids. The V gene's germline CDR1 is MNHEY and CDR2 SMNVEV (reference sequence). The V gene end was trimmed by 4 bases and the J gene end by 7 bases; junction bases not matched to a gene: 3. CDR3 sequence: CASSSGQVEAFF. The CDR3, as DNA: TGTGCCAGCAGTTCCGGACAGGTTGAAGCTTTCTTT.

The V call is TRBV10-3, the J call TRBJ1-6, with TRBD1 matching over 7 bases. The germline CDR1 and CDR2 sequences are ENHRY and SYGVKD. V trimming: 11 bases; J trimming: 8 bases; junction bases outside the gene matches: 9. This CDR3 contains 13 residues. Here the CDR3 DNA reads TGTGCCGCCTCTTTAGGGGGCGATTCACCCCTCCACTTT. Its translation is CAASLGGDSPLHF.

V usage is TRBV11-1 and J usage is TRBJ1-3; tentatively, D is TRBD1 (6 bases). Trimming left V 3 bases short and J 1 base short, with 7 bases between. The germline gives CDR1 SGHAT, CDR2 FQDESV (reference sequence). This CDR3 is built from 14 residues. In DNA form, the CDR3 reads TGTGCCAGCAGCTTTACAGGGTCTGGAAACACCATATATTTT. As protein: CASSFTGSGNTIYF.

About this clone itself: It is unclear where the CDR3 begins or ends on the DNA, so no DNA is shown, and the CDR3 is as TCRdb lists it. The rearrangement joins TRBV21-1 to TRBJ2-7; the table assigns TRBD1, which was not confirmed against the DNA. TRBV21-1 is a recognized pseudogene. Counting both end residues, the CDR3 totals 18 amino acids. The CDR3 loop reads CASSAAVGQGAFHYEQYF.

The J gene is TRBJ2-7, the V gene TRBV14, with D possibly TRBD1 on 5 matching bases. The V and J ends lost 2 bases and 3 bases respectively, with 5 bases between them. The CDR3 runs to 12 residues. Germline V lookup: CDR1 SGHDN, CDR2 FVKESK. As DNA, the CDR3 is TGTGCCAGCAGCCAACAGGGCTACGAGCAGTACTTC. Its protein product is CASSQQGYEQYF.

The chain recombines TRBV6-6 with TRBJ1-1; TRBD1 might be the D (6 bases). Germline CDR1 is MNHNY and CDR2 is SVGAGI (reference sequence). V was pared by 6 bases and J by 1 base, with 12 bases between. The CDR3 contains 14 residues. CDR3 in DNA: TGTGCCAGCAGGATCCCGGGACAGAACACTGAAGCTTTCTTT. This gives the protein CASRIPGQNTEAFF.

This chain links TRBV5-1 with TRBJ1-1, with 10 bases fitting TRBD1. Germline CDR1 is SGHRS and CDR2 is YFSETQ. This CDR3 region has 16 residues. V was pared by 1 base and J by 5 bases, with 8 bases of the junction left unmatched. The CDR3 DNA reads as TGCGCCAGCAGCTTGAGGGTCGGACAGGGGGGAACTGAAGCTTTCTTT. It codes for CASSLRVGQGGTEAFF.

This sequence joins TRBV18 and TRBJ2-6; 7 positions agree with TRBD1. This CDR3 is built from 17 residues. V lost 6 bases to trimming and J lost 0 bases; unmatched junction nucleotides: 8. Germline V lookup: CDR1 KGHSH, CDR2 LQKENI. This chain's CDR3 is CASSPGQLFSGANVLTF. CDR3 coding DNA: TGTGCCAGCTCCCCGGGACAGCTATTCTCTGGGGCCAACGTCCTGACTTTC.

The chain joins TRBV14 to TRBJ2-5; a possible D gene is TRBD2 (6 bases). The CDR3 consists of 15 residues. The V end lost 3 bases, the J end lost 1 base, and 12 bases lay between the germline ends. Germline CDR1 and CDR2: SGHDN and FVKESK. The CDR3 loop reads CASSHRLGVQETQYF. CDR3 DNA sequence: TGTGCCAGCAGCCACAGACTAGGGGTCCAAGAGACCCAGTACTTC.

The genes are TRBV3-1 (or the pseudogene TRBV3-2) and TRBJ1-2; perhaps TRBD1 as D (5 bases). Germline V gives CDR1 LGHDT, CDR2 YNNKEL (reference sequence). The V and J ends lost 0 bases and 6 bases respectively, with 8 bases between them. The CDR3 extends over 13 amino acids. In DNA, the CDR3 is TGTGCCAGCAGCCAAGAGGGGCCCGATGGCTACACCTTC. Amino acid sequence: CASSQEGPDGYTF.

CDR3 DNA: TGTGCCAGCACTTGGGGGGGAGTGAATACGCAGTATTTT. This encodes CASTWGGVNTQYF. This chain uses TRBV28 with TRBJ2-3, with 7 positions matching TRBD2. CDR1 and CDR2 (germline): MDHEN, SYDVKM. The CDR3 loop spans 13 amino acids. J was trimmed by 7 bases and V by 7 bases; bases with no gene match: 8.

J is TRBJ1-4 and V is TRBV20-1; a weak D match, TRBD1 (5 bases). CDR3 length: 13 amino acids. Between the trimmed V and J ends, which lost 3 bases and 8 bases, there was a span of 13 bases. Germline values: CDR1 DFQATT, CDR2 SNEGSKA (reference sequence). DNA of the CDR3: TGCAGTGCTAGTCAGGGAAGGCGAGAAAAACTGTTTTTT. Protein product: CSASQGRREKLFF.

The chain couples TRBV10-3 to TRBJ1-6, with 7 positions matching TRBD1. V shed 6 bases and J 3 bases; nucleotides not matched to a gene: 2. This CDR3 contains 14 residues. Germline values: CDR1 ENHRY, CDR2 SYGVKD. CDR3 DNA: TGTGCCATCAGCAGGGACAGCTATAATTCACCCCTCCACTTT. It encodes CAISRDSYNSPLHF.

This rearrangement joins TRBV10-1 to TRBJ2-7; 10 nucleotides agree with TRBD2. The CDR3 totals 15 residues. The germline gives CDR1 WNHNN, CDR2 SYGVQD (reference sequence). V trimming: 3 bases; J trimming: 3 bases; junction bases outside the gene matches: 5. As DNA, the CDR3 is TGCGCCAGCAGTGACCCAGCGGGAGGGTACTACGAGCAGTACTTC. Its protein is CASSDPAGGYYEQYF.

The rearrangement joins TRBV6-6 to TRBJ1-1; TRBD1 might be the D (5 bases). The germline gives CDR1 MNHNY, CDR2 SVGAGI (reference sequence). CDR3 length: 14 amino acids. Trimming pared 7 bases from V and 6 bases from J, leaving 18 bases between. CDR3 region: CASTLGPTSAEAFF. The CDR3 coding sequence is TGTGCCAGCACCCTGGGGCCAACGAGTGCTGAAGCTTTCTTT.

The V gene is TRBV27, the J gene TRBJ1-2, with 9 bases fitting TRBD1. Germline V gene data show CDR1 as MNHEY and CDR2 as SMNVEV (reference sequence). This CDR3 region has 20 residues. V lost 7 bases and J lost 1; bases outside the gene matches: 22. CDR3 DNA sequence: TGTGCCAGCAAGGTCTTGCGACAGGGGGTCGCCCACCAATATAACTATGGCTACACCTTC. As protein: CASKVLRQGVAHQYNYGYTF.

J is TRBJ2-1 and V is TRBV7-6; D is possibly TRBD2 (6 bases). The V and J ends lost 4 bases and 5 bases respectively, with 9 bases between them. The CDR3 consists of 13 residues. The germline CDR1 and CDR2 sequences are SGHVS and FNYEAQ. The CDR3 sequence: CASSSRLDNEQFF. For the CDR3, the DNA is TGTGCCAGCAGCTCCCGACTAGACAATGAGCAGTTCTTC.

J is TRBJ2-7 and V is TRBV6-5; 9 bases are shared with TRBD1. V lost 5 bases, J lost 6 bases, and 8 bases stayed unmatched. The CDR3 sequence is 14 residues long. In germline, CDR1 is MNHEY, CDR2 SVGAGI. The CDR3 reads CASSIAGTGTEQYF. The CDR3 nucleotides are TGTGCCAGCAGTATCGCTGGGACAGGGACCGAGCAGTACTTC.

J is TRBJ2-6 and V is TRBV19; a possible D gene is TRBD1 (5 bases). The CDR3 runs to 16 residues. CDR1 and CDR2 from the germline V gene are LNHDA and SQIVND (reference sequence). V was pared by 3 bases and J by 0 bases, with 9 bases between. The CDR3 protein is CASSMLTVSGANVLTF. The CDR3 bases are TGTGCCAGTAGTATGCTGACAGTCTCTGGGGCCAACGTCCTGACTTTC. The full variable domain, rest sourced from reference TRBV19 and TRBJ2-6, is DGGITQSPKYLFRKEGQNVTLSCEQNLNHDAMYWYRQDPGQGLRLIYYSQIVNDFQKGDIAEGYSVSREKKESFPLTVTSAQKNPTAFYLCASSMLTVSGANVLTFGAGSRLTVL.